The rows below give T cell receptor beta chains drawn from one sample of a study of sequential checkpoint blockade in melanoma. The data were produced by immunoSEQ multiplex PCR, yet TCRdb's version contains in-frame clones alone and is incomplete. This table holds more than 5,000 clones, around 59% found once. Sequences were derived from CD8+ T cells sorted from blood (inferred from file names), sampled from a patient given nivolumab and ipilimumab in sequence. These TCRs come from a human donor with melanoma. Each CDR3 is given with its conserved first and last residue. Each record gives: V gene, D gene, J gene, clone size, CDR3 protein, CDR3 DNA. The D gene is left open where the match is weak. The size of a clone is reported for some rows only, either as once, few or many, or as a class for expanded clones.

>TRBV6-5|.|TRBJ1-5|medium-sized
CASSYSLGSDQPQHF
TGTGCCAGCAGTTACTCGCTAGGGAGTGATCAGCCCCAGCATTTT
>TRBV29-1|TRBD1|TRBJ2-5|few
CSANGQGAQETQYF
TGCAGCGCTAACGGACAGGGGGCACAAGAGACCCAGTACTTC
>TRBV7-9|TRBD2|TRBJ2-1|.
CASSLSLAPDEQFF
TGTGCCAGCAGCCTCTCACTAGCGCCCGATGAGCAGTTCTTC
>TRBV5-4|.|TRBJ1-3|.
CASSQDSQPTLSGNTIYF
TGCGCCAGCAGCCAAGATTCCCAACCGACACTCTCTGGAAACACCATATATTTT
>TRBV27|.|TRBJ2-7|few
CASSLIQGHEQYF
TGTGCCAGCAGTTTGATACAGGGCCACGAGCAGTACTTC
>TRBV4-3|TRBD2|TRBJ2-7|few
CASSQEGLAGALEQYF
TGCGCCAGCAGCCAAGAGGGACTAGCGGGAGCTCTCGAGCAGTACTTC
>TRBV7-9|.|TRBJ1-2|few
CASSTIHRSIQGGYTF
TGTGCCAGCAGCACCATTCACAGGTCCATCCAGGGTGGCTACACCTTC
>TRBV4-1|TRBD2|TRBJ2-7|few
CASSQAAGASYEQYF
TGCGCCAGCAGCCAAGCAGCGGGGGCCTCCTACGAGCAGTACTTC
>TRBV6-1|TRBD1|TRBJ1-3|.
CASSTGGSGNTIYF
TGTGCCAGCAGTACAGGGGGATCTGGAAACACCATATATTTT
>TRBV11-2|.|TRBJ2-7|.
CASRTTSGEQYF
TGTGCCAGCAGAACTACCTCCGGCGAGCAGTACTTC
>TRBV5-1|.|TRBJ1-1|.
CASSLYGKGTEAFF
TGCGCCAGCAGCTTGTACGGGAAAGGTACTGAAGCTTTCTTT
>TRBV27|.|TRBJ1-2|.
CASKWGEGGYGYTF
TGTGCCAGTAAGTGGGGGGAAGGCGGCTATGGCTACACCTTC
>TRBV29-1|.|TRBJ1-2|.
CSVEAQRTNYGYTF
TGCAGCGTTGAAGCGCAGCGTACTAACTATGGCTACACCTTC
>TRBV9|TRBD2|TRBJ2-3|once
CASSADARLAGESDTQYF
TGTGCCAGCAGCGCCGATGCAAGACTAGCGGGAGAGTCAGATACGCAGTATTTT
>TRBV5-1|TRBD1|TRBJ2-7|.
CASSLGGQGSYEQYF
TGCGCCAGCAGCTTGGGGGGACAGGGTAGCTACGAGCAGTACTTC
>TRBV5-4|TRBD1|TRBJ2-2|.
CASSTRQGAGGELFF
TGTGCCAGCAGCACCCGACAGGGGGCAGGCGGGGAGCTGTTTTTT
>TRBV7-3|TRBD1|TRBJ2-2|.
CASSLTPEQGANTGELFF
TGTGCCAGCAGCTTAACCCCCGAACAGGGGGCGAACACCGGGGAGCTGTTTTTT
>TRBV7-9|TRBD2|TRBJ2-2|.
CASSGSPGLAGGDTGELFF
TGTGCCAGCAGCGGGTCTCCGGGACTAGCGGGAGGCGACACCGGGGAGCTGTTTTTT
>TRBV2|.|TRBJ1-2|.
CASSEFHADGYTF
TGTGCCAGCAGTGAATTCCACGCAGATGGCTACACCTTC
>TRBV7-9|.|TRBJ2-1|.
CASSSRGGESYNEQFF
TGTGCCAGCAGCTCGCGGGGCGGCGAGTCCTACAATGAGCAGTTCTTC
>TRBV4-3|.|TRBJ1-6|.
CASSQGQAYNSPLHF
TGCGCCAGCAGCCAAGGTCAGGCCTATAATTCACCCCTCCACTTT
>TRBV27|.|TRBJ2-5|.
CASSLLSGGEQYF
TGTGCCAGCAGTTTACTCTCGGGTGGAGAGCAGTACTTC
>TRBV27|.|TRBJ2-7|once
CASSFGSGSYEQYF
TGTGCCAGCAGTTTCGGTTCCGGCTCCTACGAGCAGTACTTC
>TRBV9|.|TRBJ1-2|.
CASSVGGDYGYTF
TGTGCCAGCAGCGTAGGGGGAGACTATGGCTACACCTTC
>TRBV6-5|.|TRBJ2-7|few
CASSYSNQYEQYF
TGTGCCAGCAGTTACTCGAATCAGTACGAGCAGTACTTC
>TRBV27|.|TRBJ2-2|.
CASSLLAAGTGELFF
TGTGCCAGCAGTCTACTAGCAGCTGGTACCGGGGAGCTGTTTTTT
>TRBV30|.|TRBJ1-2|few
CAWRVAGGLYGYTF
TGTGCCTGGAGAGTGGCGGGCGGCCTCTATGGCTACACCTTC
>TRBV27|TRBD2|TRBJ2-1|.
CASSLFGGLAVEQFF
TGTGCCAGCAGTTTATTTGGGGGACTAGCGGTTGAGCAGTTCTTC
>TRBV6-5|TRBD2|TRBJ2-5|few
CASSRTSGIRETQYF
TGTGCCAGCAGCCGGACTAGCGGGATACGGGAGACCCAGTACTTC
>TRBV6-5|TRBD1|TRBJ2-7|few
CASSYSGQESYEQYF
TGTGCCAGCAGTTACTCGGGACAGGAGTCCTACGAGCAGTACTTC
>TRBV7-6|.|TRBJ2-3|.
CASSFDRADTQYF
TGTGCCAGCAGCTTCGACAGAGCAGATACGCAGTATTTT
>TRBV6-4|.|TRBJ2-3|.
CASSDEQGGADTQYF
TGTGCCAGCAGTGACGAGCAGGGGGGCGCAGATACGCAGTATTTT
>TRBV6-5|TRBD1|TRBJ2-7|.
CASRPDRAYEQYF
TGTGCCAGCAGACCAGACAGGGCTTACGAGCAGTACTTC
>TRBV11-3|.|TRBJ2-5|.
CASSLEMTFETQYF
TGTGCCAGCAGCTTAGAGATGACTTTCGAGACCCAGTACTTC
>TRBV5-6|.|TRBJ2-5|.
CASSFTTEETQYF
TGTGCCAGCAGCTTCACGACAGAAGAGACCCAGTACTTC
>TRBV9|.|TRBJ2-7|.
CASSPGGGLYEQYF
TGTGCCAGCAGCCCAGGGGGAGGTCTCTACGAGCAGTACTTC
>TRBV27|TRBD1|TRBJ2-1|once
CASSLLGQTLGEQFF
TGTGCCAGCAGTTTATTGGGACAGACCCTCGGTGAGCAGTTCTTC
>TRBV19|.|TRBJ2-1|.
CASSITGGTDYNEQFF
TGTGCCAGTAGTATAACGGGCGGGACGGACTACAATGAGCAGTTCTTC
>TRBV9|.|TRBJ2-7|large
CASSVEGREVDEQYF
TGTGCCAGCAGCGTAGAGGGCAGGGAAGTCGACGAGCAGTACTTC
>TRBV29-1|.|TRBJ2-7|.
CSVEGTNPYEQYF
TGCAGCGTTGAAGGCACAAATCCCTACGAGCAGTACTTC
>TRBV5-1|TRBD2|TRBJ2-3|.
CASSPFGTSGSTDTQYF
TGCGCCAGCAGCCCCTTTGGGACTAGCGGGAGCACAGATACGCAGTATTTT
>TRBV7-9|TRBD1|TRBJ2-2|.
CASSIHIVQGANTGELFF
TGTGCCAGCAGCATACATATCGTTCAGGGGGCGAACACCGGGGAGCTGTTTTTT
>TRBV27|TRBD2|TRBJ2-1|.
CASSPTGLASNEQFF
TGTGCCAGCAGTCCGACGGGACTAGCGAGCAATGAGCAGTTCTTC
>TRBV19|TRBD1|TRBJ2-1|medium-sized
CASSIGQGATNEQFF
TGTGCCAGTAGTATCGGACAGGGGGCGACCAATGAGCAGTTCTTC
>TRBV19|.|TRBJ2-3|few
CASSLQESDSTQYF
TGTGCCAGTAGTTTACAGGAATCCGATTCTACGCAGTATTTT
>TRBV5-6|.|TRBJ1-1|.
CASSLGTGNTEAFF
TGTGCCAGCAGCTTGGGCACAGGGAACACTGAAGCTTTCTTT
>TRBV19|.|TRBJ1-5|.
CASTPGGFNQPQHF
TGTGCCAGTACCCCGGGGGGGTTCAATCAGCCCCAGCATTTT
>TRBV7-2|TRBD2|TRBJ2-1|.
CASSLGGGGNEQFF
TGTGCCAGCAGCTTAGGGGGGGGAGGGAATGAGCAGTTCTTC
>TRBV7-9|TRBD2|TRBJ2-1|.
CASSPRGGSSYNEQFF
TGTGCCAGCAGCCCCCGGGGGGGAAGCTCCTACAATGAGCAGTTCTTC
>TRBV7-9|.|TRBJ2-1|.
CASAPRGGHSYNEQFF
TGTGCCAGCGCGCCCCGCGGGGGACACTCCTACAATGAGCAGTTCTTC
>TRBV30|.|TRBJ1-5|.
CAWRSVGGDQPQHF
TGTGCCTGGAGAAGTGTGGGAGGGGATCAGCCCCAGCATTTT
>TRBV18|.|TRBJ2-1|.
CASSPESGVYNEQFF
TGTGCCAGCTCACCAGAAAGCGGAGTATACAATGAGCAGTTCTTC
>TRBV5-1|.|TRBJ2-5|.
CASRVANQETQYF
TGCGCCAGCCGGGTAGCAAATCAAGAGACCCAGTACTTC